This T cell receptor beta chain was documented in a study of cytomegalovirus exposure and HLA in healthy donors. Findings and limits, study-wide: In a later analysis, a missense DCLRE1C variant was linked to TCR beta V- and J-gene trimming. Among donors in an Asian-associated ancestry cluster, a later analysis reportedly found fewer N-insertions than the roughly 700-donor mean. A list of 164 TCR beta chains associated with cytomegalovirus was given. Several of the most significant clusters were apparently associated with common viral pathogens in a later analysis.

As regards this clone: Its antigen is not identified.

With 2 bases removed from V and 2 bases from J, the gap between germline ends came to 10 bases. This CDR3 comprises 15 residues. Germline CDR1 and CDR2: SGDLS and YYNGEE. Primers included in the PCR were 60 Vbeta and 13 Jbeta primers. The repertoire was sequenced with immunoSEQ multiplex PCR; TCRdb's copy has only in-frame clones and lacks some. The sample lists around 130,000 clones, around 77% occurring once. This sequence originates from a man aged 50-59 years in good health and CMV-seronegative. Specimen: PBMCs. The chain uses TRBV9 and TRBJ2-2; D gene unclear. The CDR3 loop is CASSVLGSNTGELFF. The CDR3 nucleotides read TGTGCCAGCAGCGTCCTAGGATCTAACACCGGGGAGCTGTTTTTT.